A selection of T cell receptor beta chains follows, all from one sample in a study of beta chain features in type 1 diabetes. Some clones are missing from TCRdb's copy, which holds only in-frame ones; the method was immunoSEQ multiplex PCR. The sample has approximately 340,000 clones, over 13% seen once. Sequenced input: naive CD4+ T cells from blood. These receptor sequences come from a woman younger than 30 in good health. The CDR3 runs from the conserved cysteine through the conserved F or W. The D gene is left open where the match is weak. Part of the rows lack a size; the others show once, few, many or a class for expanded clones.

V	D	size	J	CDR3	DNA
TRBV6-5	TRBD2	-	TRBJ2-7	CASKPSGTHEQYF	TGTGCCAGCAAGCCTAGCGGGACTCACGAGCAGTACTTC
TRBV7-9	-	-	TRBJ2-3	CASSLGRGPDSTDTQYF	TGTGCCAGCAGCCTTGGGCGGGGCCCTGATAGCACAGATACGCAGTATTTT
TRBV7-9	-	few	TRBJ2-1	CASSLVQRYNEQFF	TGTGCCAGCAGCTTAGTCCAGCGGTACAATGAGCAGTTCTTC
TRBV30	TRBD1	few	TRBJ1-5	CAWSKKPGGFRGEHQPQHF	TGTGCCTGGTCCAAGAAACCAGGGGGTTTTAGAGGGGAACATCAGCCCCAGCATTTT
TRBV5-1	-	few	TRBJ1-4	CASSSTTNEKLFF	TGCGCCAGCAGCTCAACAACTAATGAAAAACTGTTTTTT
TRBV9	TRBD2	few	TRBJ2-1	CASSVETSGNSPNEQFF	TGTGCCAGCAGCGTAGAAACTAGCGGGAATTCCCCCAATGAGCAGTTCTTC
TRBV11-2	-	few	TRBJ2-7	CASSSQRARGSHEQYF	TGTGCCAGCAGTTCTCAACGGGCACGGGGTTCCCACGAGCAGTACTTC
TRBV7-9	-	few	TRBJ2-2	CASSLANSAGELFF	TGTGCCAGCAGCTTAGCGAATTCGGCCGGGGAGCTGTTTTTT
TRBV30	TRBD2	-	TRBJ2-3	CAWRTSATDTQYF	TGTGCCTGGAGGACTAGCGCCACAGATACGCAGTATTTT
TRBV6-5	TRBD1	-	TRBJ1-1	CASREDRVVAEAFF	TGTGCCAGCAGAGAGGACAGGGTAGTCGCTGAAGCTTTCTTT
TRBV27	TRBD2	few	TRBJ2-1	CASQRAGASYNEQFF	TGTGCCAGCCAAAGGGCGGGAGCCTCCTACAATGAGCAGTTCTTC
TRBV30	TRBD2	-	TRBJ2-2	CARMWTSSNTGELFF	TGTGCCCGGATGTGGACTAGCTCAAACACCGGGGAGCTGTTTTTT
TRBV7-9	-	few	TRBJ1-1	CASSLDGRENTEAFF	TGTGCCAGCAGCTTAGACGGACGGGAGAACACTGAAGCTTTCTTT
TRBV2	TRBD2	few	TRBJ2-1	CASGLTSGSEQFF	TGTGCCAGCGGTCTCACTAGCGGGAGTGAGCAGTTCTTC
TRBV7-6	TRBD2	-	TRBJ2-4	CASSPQVGSVAGGPRNIQYF	TGTGCCAGCAGCCCCCAAGTCGGATCGGTAGCGGGAGGGCCGAGAAACATTCAGTACTTC
TRBV4-3	-	few	TRBJ2-7	CASSQETLSTGEQYF	TGCGCCAGCAGCCAGGAAACCCTTTCAACGGGGGAGCAGTACTTC
TRBV19	-	-	TRBJ2-4	CASTPGAKNIQYF	TGTGCCAGTACCCCGGGGGCCAAAAACATTCAGTACTTC
TRBV7-9	-	-	TRBJ1-1	CASSLATAGHTEAFF	TGTGCCAGCAGCTTAGCGACCGCGGGGCACACTGAAGCTTTCTTT
TRBV25-1	-	-	TRBJ2-5	CASSDYRVIYETQYF	TGTGCCAGCAGTGATTACAGGGTTATTTACGAGACCCAGTACTTC
TRBV5-4	TRBD1	-	TRBJ2-7	CASSTDRSYEQYF	TGTGCCAGCAGCACGGACAGGTCCTACGAGCAGTACTTC
TRBV5-4	TRBD2	-	TRBJ2-1	CASSSAPPSGHNEQFF	TGTGCCAGCAGCTCGGCTCCTCCTAGCGGACACAATGAGCAGTTCTTC
TRBV11-2	-	-	TRBJ1-1	CASSLAVNTEAFF	TGTGCCAGCAGCTTAGCGGTGAACACTGAAGCTTTCTTT
TRBV9	-	-	TRBJ2-5	CASSVGGVEETQYF	TGTGCCAGCAGCGTAGGGGGGGTCGAAGAGACCCAGTACTTC
TRBV5-6	TRBD1	-	TRBJ2-2	CASSSRTGTGELFF	TGTGCCAGCAGCTCCAGGACAGGGACCGGGGAGCTGTTTTTT
TRBV7-2	TRBD2	few	TRBJ2-3	CASSLGLAIADTQYF	TGTGCCAGCAGCTTAGGACTAGCTATTGCAGATACGCAGTATTTT
TRBV10-3	TRBD1	few	TRBJ2-3	CAISENDRGEDTQYF	TGTGCCATCAGTGAGAATGACAGGGGAGAAGATACGCAGTATTTT
TRBV5-1	TRBD2	-	TRBJ2-1	CASSYPLAGLNEQFF	TGCGCCAGCAGCTACCCACTAGCGGGGTTGAATGAGCAGTTCTTC
TRBV7-2	-	-	TRBJ2-3	CASSLGQHTDTQYF	TGTGCCAGCAGCTTGGGGCAGCACACAGATACGCAGTATTTT
TRBV6-5	TRBD2	-	TRBJ2-7	CASSYSLAGAYEQYF	TGTGCCAGCAGTTACTCGCTAGCGGGGGCCTACGAGCAGTACTTC
TRBV30	-	few	TRBJ2-1	CAWRKLGNEQFF	TGTGCCTGGAGAAAGCTAGGCAATGAGCAGTTCTTC
TRBV28	-	-	TRBJ1-1	CASKGLNTEAFF	TGTGCCAGCAAGGGGTTGAACACTGAAGCTTTCTTT
TRBV19	-	-	TRBJ2-1	CASSISASNYNEQFF	TGTGCCAGTAGTATTTCGGCTAGCAATTACAATGAGCAGTTCTTC
TRBV30	TRBD2	-	TRBJ2-1	CAWSVRSGISYNEQFF	TGTGCCTGGAGTGTTCGTAGCGGGATTTCCTACAATGAGCAGTTCTTC
TRBV7-2	-	few	TRBJ2-1	CASSLPVLGFVNEQFF	TGTGCCAGCAGCTTACCCGTACTAGGTTTCGTTAATGAGCAGTTCTTC
TRBV5-1	-	few	TRBJ2-1	CASSPTVPYNEQFF	TGCGCCAGCAGCCCAACAGTTCCCTACAATGAGCAGTTCTTC
TRBV18	TRBD1	-	TRBJ1-5	CASSPAGTGGGRNQPQHF	TGTGCCAGCTCACCCGCCGGGACAGGGGGCGGACGCAATCAGCCCCAGCATTTT
TRBV30	-	few	TRBJ2-3	CAWSVRSGNTQYF	TGTGCCTGGAGTGTACGTAGCGGCAATACGCAGTATTTT
TRBV25-1	-	-	TRBJ1-2	CASSLRGEYYGYTF	TGTGCCAGCAGTTTGCGGGGAGAATACTATGGCTACACCTTC
TRBV30	TRBD2	few	TRBJ2-3	CAWTSGSLDTQYF	TGTGCCTGGACTAGCGGGAGTTTAGATACGCAGTATTTT
TRBV18	-	few	TRBJ1-1	CASSRQGQMGTEAFF	TGTGCCAGCTCACGTCAGGGGCAAATGGGCACTGAAGCTTTCTTT
TRBV5-1	TRBD1	-	TRBJ2-7	CASSLALTGTGYEQYF	TGCGCCAGCAGCTTGGCCTTAACCGGGACAGGGTACGAGCAGTACTTC
TRBV5-1	TRBD2	few	TRBJ2-1	CASSRGREAIHEQFF	TGCGCCAGCAGCCGAGGGAGGGAGGCTATCCATGAGCAGTTCTTC
TRBV7-2	TRBD1	-	TRBJ2-3	CASSQRGQGLWDTQYF	TGTGCCAGCAGCCAAAGGGGACAGGGCCTTTGGGATACGCAGTATTTT
TRBV19	-	few	TRBJ2-1	CASSMRTPPGDEQFF	TGTGCCAGTAGTATGAGGACTCCACCAGGCGATGAGCAGTTCTTC
TRBV29-1	TRBD2	few	TRBJ2-4	CSVTLAGASKNIQYF	TGCAGCGTGACTCTAGCGGGTGCGTCCAAAAACATTCAGTACTTC
TRBV28	-	few	TRBJ2-5	CASSPGDSREETQYF	TGTGCCAGCAGTCCGGGGGACAGTCGGGAGGAGACCCAGTACTTC
TRBV29-1	-	few	TRBJ2-1	CSVEEELSLSSYNEQFF	TGCAGCGTTGAAGAAGAACTCTCCTTAAGCTCCTACAATGAGCAGTTCTTC
TRBV6-5	-	few	TRBJ2-5	CASSERASIETQYF	TGTGCCAGCAGTGAAAGGGCTAGCATTGAGACCCAGTACTTC